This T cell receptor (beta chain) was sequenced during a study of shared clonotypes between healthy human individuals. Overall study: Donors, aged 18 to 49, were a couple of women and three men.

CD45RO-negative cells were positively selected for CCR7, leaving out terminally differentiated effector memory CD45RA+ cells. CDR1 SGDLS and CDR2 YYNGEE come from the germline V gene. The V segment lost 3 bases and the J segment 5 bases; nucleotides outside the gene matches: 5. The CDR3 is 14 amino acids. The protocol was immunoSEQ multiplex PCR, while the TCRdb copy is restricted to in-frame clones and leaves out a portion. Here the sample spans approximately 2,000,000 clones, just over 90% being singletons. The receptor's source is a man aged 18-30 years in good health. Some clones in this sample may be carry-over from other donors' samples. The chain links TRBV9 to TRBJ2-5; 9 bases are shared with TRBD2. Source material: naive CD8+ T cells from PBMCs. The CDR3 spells CASSEAGGYETQYF. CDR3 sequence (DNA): TGTGCCAGCAGCGAGGCGGGAGGGTATGAGACCCAGTACTTC.